This T cell receptor (beta chain) emerged from a study of T cells in Graves' hyperthyroidism and ophthalmopathy. Study-level background: Blood was drawn when the patient was first diagnosed and still untreated.

If no ophthalmopathy progression occurred within 18 months, Graves' hyperthyroidism was stable. General observations from the study: Through a model of 13 V-J features, ophthalmopathy was separated from stable hyperthyroidism. The blood repertoire included most of the expanded thyroid clonotypes above 0.001.

Researchers took RNA transcripts and amplified the TCR beta CDR3 regions from them. The primer set for the first-round RT-PCR of the TCR CDR3 was HTBI. Using its own MiXCR run on the multiplex PCR reads, TCRdb lists one record per CDR3 protein. This table has around 480,000 distinct CDR3 sequences, about an eighth appearing once. The table lists this clonotype with many counts. Its antigen is not known. The V and J ends lost 7 bases and 6 bases, in that order; junction bases with no gene match: 8. CDR3 length: 14 residues. CDR1 is LNHDA, CDR2 SQIVND, per germline (reference sequence). Sample: blood. The chain carries TRBV19 and TRBJ1-4, with 7 bases aligning to TRBD1. The source of this sequence is a woman younger than 35 with Graves' hyperthyroidism. CDR3 in amino acids: CASTRDSRDEKLFF. CDR3 bases: TGTGCCAGTACCCGGGACAGTCGGGATGAAAAACTGTTTTTT.